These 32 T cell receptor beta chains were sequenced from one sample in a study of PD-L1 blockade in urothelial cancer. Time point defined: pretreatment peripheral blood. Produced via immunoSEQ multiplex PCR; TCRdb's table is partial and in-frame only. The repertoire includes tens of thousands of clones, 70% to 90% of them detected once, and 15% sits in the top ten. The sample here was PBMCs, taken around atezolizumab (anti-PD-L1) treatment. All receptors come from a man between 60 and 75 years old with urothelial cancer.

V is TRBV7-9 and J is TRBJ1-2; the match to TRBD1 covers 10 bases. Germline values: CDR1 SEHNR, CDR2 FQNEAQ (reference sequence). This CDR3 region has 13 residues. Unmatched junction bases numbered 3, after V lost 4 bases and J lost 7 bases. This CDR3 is CASSYRDRGGYTF. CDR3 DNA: TGTGCCAGCAGCTACCGGGACAGGGGTGGCTACACCTTC.

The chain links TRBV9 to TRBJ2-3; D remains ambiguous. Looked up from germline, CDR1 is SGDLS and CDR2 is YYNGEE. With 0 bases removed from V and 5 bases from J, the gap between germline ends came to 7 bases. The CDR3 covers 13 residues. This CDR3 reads CASSVVLEDTQYF. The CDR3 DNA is TGTGCCAGCAGCGTAGTTCTAGAAGATACGCAGTATTTT.

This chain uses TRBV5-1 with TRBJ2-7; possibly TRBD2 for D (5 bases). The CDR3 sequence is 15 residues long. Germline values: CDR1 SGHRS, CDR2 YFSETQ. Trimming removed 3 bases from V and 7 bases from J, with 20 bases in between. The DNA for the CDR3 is TGCGCCAGCAGCTACATGAGTCGAGGGCATGGGGAGCAGTACTTC. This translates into CASSYMSRGHGEQYF.

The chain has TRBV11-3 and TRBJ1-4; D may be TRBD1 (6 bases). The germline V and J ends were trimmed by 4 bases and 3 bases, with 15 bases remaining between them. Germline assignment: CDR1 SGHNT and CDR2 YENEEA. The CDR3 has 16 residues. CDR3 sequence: CASSSRLDSSNEKLFF. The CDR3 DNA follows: TGTGCCAGCAGCTCCCGACTGGACAGCTCTAATGAAAAACTGTTTTTT.

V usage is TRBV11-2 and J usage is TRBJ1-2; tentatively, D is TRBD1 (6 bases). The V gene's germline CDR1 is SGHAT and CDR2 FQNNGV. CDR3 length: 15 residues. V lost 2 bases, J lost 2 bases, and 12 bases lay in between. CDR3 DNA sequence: TGTGCCAGCAGCTTATTCGGGGGGCCAAACTATGGCTACACCTTC. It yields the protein CASSLFGGPNYGYTF.

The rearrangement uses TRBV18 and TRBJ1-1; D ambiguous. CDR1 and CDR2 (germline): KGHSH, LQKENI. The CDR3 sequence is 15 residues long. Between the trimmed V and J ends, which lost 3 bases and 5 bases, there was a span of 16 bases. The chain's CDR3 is CASSPMEQGSTEAFF. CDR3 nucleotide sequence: TGTGCCAGCTCACCTATGGAGCAAGGGAGTACTGAAGCTTTCTTT.

CDR3 amino acids: CASSSRRGSATEAFF. The CDR3 region has the DNA TGTGCCAGCAGTTCCCGAAGGGGGTCGGCGACTGAAGCTTTCTTT. The chain joins TRBV28 to TRBJ1-1, with D possibly being TRBD1 (6 bases). Trimming took 4 bases from V and 5 from J, leaving 17 bases between them. The CDR3 consists of 15 residues. CDR1 and CDR2 from the germline V gene are MDHEN and SYDVKM. The entire variable domain, with the rest obtained from reference TRBV28 and TRBJ1-1, is as follows: DVKVTQSSRYLVKRTGEKVFLECVQDMDHENMFWYRQDPGLGLRLIYFSYDVKMKEKGDIPEGYSVSREKKERFSLILESASTNQTSMYLCASSSRRGSATEAFFGQGTRLTVV.

For the CDR3, the DNA is TGTGCCACGGCTAGACAGGGAGGTACAGATACGCAGTATTTT. Encoded protein: CATARQGGTDTQYF. The V call is TRBV6-1, the J call TRBJ2-3; D perhaps matches TRBD1 (7 bases). The CDR3 contains 14 residues. V was clipped by 10 bases and J by 3 bases, with 17 bases between them. CDR1 and CDR2 (germline): MNHNS, SASEGT.

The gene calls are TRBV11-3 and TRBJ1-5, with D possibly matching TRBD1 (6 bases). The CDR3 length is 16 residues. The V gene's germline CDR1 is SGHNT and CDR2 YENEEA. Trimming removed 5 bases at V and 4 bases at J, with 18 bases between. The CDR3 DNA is TGTGCCAGCAGCCCCGGACAGTCGGAAGGGAATCAGCCCCAGCATTTT. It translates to CASSPGQSEGNQPQHF.

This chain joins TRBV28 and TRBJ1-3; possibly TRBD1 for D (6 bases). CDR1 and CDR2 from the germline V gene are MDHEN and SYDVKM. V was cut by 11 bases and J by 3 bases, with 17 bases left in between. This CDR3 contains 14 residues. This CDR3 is CAVAKGGSGNTIYF. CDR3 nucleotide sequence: TGTGCCGTAGCTAAAGGGGGAAGTGGAAACACCATATATTTT.

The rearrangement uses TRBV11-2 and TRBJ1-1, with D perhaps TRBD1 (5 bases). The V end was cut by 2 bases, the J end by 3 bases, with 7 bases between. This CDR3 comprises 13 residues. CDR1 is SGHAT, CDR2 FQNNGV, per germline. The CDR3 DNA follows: TGTGCCAGCAGCTTACAGGGCTACACTGAAGCTTTCTTT. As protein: CASSLQGYTEAFF.

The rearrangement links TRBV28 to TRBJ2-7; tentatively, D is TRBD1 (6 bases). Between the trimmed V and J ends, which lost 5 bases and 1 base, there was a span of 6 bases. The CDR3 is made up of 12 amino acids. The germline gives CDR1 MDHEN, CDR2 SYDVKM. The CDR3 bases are TGTGCCAGCAGTACAGGGTCCTACGAGCAGTACTTC. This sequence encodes CASSTGSYEQYF.

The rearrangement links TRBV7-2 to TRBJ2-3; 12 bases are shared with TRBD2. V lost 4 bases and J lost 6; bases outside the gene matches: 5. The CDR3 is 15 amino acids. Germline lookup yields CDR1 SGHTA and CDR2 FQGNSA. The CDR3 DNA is TGTGCCAGCAGCTACCCTAGCGGGGGGGCGGATACGCAGTATTTT. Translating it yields CASSYPSGGADTQYF.

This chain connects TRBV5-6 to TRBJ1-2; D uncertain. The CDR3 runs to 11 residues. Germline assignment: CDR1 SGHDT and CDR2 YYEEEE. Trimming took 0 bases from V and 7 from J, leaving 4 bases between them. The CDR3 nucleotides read TGTGCCAGCAGCTTGGGGCTTGGCTACACCTTC. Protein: CASSLGLGYTF.

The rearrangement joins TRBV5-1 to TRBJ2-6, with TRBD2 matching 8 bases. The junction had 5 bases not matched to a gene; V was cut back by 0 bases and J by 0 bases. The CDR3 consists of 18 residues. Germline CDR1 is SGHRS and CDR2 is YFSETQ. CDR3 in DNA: TGCGCCAGCAGCTTGGTACGGGGGGGCCCCTCTGGGGCCAACGTCCTGACTTTC. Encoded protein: CASSLVRGGPSGANVLTF. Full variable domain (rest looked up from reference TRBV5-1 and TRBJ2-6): KAGVTQTPRYLIKTRGQQVTLSCSPISGHRSVSWYQQTPGQGLQFLFEYFSETQRNKGNFPGRFSGRQFSNSRSEMNVSTLELGDSALYLCASSLVRGGPSGANVLTFGAGSRLTVL.

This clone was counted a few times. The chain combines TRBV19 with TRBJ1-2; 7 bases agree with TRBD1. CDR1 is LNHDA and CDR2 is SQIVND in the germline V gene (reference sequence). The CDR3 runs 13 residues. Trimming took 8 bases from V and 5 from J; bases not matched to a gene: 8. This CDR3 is CASSRQGNYGYTF. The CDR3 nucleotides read TGTGCCAGTTCAAGACAGGGAAATTATGGCTACACCTTC.

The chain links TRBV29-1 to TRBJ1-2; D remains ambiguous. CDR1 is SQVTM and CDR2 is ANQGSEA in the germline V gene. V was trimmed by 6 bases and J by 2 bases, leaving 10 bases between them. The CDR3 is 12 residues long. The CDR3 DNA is TGCAGCGTACGATATCGGAACTATGGCTACACCTTC. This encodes CSVRYRNYGYTF.

The CDR3 DNA sequence: TGTGCCAGCAGTGATAGGGGCACTAACGGTGGCTACACCTTC. Amino acids: CASSDRGTNGGYTF. The chain couples TRBV2 to TRBJ1-2, with a weak D call TRBD1 (5 bases). Germline CDR1 reads SNHLY; CDR2 reads FYNNEI. This CDR3 spans 14 amino acids. V was clipped by 3 bases and J by 7 bases, with 15 bases between them.

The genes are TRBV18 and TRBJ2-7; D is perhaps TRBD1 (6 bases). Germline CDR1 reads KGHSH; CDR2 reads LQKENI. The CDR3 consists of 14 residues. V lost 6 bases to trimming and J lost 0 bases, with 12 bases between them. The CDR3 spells CASSAGTSSYEQYF. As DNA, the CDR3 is TGTGCCAGCTCGGCCGGGACAAGCTCCTACGAGCAGTACTTC. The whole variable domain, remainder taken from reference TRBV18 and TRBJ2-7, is NAGVMQNPRHLVRRRGQEARLRCSPMKGHSHVYWYRQLPEEGLKFMVYLQKENIIDESGMPKERFSAEFPKEGPSILRIQQVVRGDSAAYFCASSAGTSSYEQYFGPGTRLTVT.

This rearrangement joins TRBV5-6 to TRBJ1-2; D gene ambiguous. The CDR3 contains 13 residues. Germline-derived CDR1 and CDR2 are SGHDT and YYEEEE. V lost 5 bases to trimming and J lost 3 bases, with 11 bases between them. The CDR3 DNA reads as TGTGCCAGCAGAAGCTTGGTAGACTATGGCTACACCTTC. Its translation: CASRSLVDYGYTF.

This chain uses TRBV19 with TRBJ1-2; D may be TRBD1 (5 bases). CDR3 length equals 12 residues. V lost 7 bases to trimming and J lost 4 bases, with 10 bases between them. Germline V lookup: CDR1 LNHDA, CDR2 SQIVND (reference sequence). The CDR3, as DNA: TGTGCCAGTAAGGACACAGCCTATGGCTACACCTTC. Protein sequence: CASKDTAYGYTF.

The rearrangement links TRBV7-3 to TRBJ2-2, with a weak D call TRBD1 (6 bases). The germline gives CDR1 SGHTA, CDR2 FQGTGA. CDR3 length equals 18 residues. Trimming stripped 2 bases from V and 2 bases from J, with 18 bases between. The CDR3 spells CASSLGGSGVGNTGELFF. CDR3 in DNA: TGTGCCAGCAGCTTAGGTGGTTCAGGGGTCGGAAACACCGGGGAGCTGTTTTTT. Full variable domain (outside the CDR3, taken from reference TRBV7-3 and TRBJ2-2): GAGVSQTPSNKVTEKGKYVELRCDPISGHTALYWYRQSLGQGPEFLIYFQGTGAADDSGLPNDRFFAVRPEGSVSTLKIQRTERGDSAVYLCASSLGGSGVGNTGELFFGEGSRLTVL.

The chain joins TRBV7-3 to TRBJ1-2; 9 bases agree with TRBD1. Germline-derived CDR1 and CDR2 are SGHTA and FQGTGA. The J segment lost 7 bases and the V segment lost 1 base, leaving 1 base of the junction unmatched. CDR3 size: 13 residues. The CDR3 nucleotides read TGTGCCAGCAGCTTAATGGACAGGGGTGGCTACACCTTC. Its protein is CASSLMDRGGYTF.

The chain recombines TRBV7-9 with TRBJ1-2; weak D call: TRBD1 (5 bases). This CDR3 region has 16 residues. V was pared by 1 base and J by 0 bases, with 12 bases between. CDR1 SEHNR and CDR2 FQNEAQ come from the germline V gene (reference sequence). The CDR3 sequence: CASSLEFAGTNYGYTF. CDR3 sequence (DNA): TGTGCCAGCAGCTTAGAGTTCGCAGGGACTAACTATGGCTACACCTTC.

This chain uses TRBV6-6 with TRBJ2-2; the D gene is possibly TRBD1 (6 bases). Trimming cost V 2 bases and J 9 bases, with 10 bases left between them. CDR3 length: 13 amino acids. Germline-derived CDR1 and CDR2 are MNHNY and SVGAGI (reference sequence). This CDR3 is CASSYEGVRELFF. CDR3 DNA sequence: TGTGCCAGCAGTTACGAGGGGGTCCGGGAGCTGTTTTTT.

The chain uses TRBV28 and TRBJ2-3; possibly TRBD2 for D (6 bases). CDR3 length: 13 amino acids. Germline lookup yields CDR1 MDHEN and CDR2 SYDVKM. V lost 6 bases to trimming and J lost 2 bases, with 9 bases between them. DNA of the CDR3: TGTGCCAGCAGCCGGACTAACACAGATACGCAGTATTTT. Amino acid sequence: CASSRTNTDTQYF.

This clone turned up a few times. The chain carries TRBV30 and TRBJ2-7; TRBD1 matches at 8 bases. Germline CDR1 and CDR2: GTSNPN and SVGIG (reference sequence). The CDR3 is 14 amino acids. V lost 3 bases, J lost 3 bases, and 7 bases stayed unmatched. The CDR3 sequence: CAWRARDRLYEQYF. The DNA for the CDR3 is TGTGCCTGGAGGGCCCGGGACAGGCTCTACGAGCAGTACTTC.

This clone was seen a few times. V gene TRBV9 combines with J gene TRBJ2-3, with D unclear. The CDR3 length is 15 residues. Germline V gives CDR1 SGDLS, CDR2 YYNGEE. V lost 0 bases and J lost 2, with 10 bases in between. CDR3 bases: TGTGCCAGCAGCGTAGAGGTGGGCTTCACAGATACGCAGTATTTT. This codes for CASSVEVGFTDTQYF.

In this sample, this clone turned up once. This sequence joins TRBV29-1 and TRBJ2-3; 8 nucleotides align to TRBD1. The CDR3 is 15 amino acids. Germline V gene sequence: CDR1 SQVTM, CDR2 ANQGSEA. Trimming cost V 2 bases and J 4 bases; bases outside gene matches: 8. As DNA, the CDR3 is TGCAGCGTTGAACAGGGGGCTTTCCTAGCAGATACGCAGTATTTT. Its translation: CSVEQGAFLADTQYF.

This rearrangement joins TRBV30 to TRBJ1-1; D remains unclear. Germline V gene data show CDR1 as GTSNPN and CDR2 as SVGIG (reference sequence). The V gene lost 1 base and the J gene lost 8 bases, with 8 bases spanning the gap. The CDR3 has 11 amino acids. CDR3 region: CAWSASSEAFF. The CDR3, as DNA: TGTGCCTGGAGTGCCTCCTCGGAAGCTTTCTTT. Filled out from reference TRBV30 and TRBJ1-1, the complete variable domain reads SQTIHQWPATLVQPVGSPLSLECTVEGTSNPNLYWYRQAAGRGLQLLFYSVGIGQISSEVPQNLSASRPQDRQFILSSKKLLLSDSGFYLCAWSASSEAFFGQGTRLTVV.

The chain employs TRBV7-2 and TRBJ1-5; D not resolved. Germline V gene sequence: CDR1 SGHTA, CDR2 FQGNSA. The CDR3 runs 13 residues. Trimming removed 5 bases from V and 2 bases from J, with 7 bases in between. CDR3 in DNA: TGTGCCAGCAGCCCTCAGGGCAATCAGCCCCAGCATTTT. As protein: CASSPQGNQPQHF.

This chain's CDR3 is CASSLASTGSGNTIYF. The DNA of the CDR3 is TGCGCCAGCAGCTTAGCATCGACGGGATCTGGAAACACCATATATTTT. J is TRBJ1-3 and V is TRBV5-1; D not certain. CDR3 length equals 16 residues. With 2 bases removed from V and 1 base from J, the gap between germline ends came to 13 bases. The germline V gene has CDR1 SGHRS and CDR2 YFSETQ.